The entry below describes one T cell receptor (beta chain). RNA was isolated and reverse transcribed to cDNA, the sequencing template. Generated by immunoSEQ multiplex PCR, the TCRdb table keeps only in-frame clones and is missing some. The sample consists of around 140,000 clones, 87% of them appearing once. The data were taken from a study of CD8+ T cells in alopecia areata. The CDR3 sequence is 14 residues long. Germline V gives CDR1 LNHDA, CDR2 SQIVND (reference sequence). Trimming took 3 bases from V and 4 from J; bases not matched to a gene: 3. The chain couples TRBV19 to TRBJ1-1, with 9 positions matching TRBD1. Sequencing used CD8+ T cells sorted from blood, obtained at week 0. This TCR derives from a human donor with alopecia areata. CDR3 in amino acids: CASSIGQGTTEAFF. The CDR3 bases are TGTGCCAGTAGTATCGGACAGGGGACCACTGAAGCTTTCTTT.